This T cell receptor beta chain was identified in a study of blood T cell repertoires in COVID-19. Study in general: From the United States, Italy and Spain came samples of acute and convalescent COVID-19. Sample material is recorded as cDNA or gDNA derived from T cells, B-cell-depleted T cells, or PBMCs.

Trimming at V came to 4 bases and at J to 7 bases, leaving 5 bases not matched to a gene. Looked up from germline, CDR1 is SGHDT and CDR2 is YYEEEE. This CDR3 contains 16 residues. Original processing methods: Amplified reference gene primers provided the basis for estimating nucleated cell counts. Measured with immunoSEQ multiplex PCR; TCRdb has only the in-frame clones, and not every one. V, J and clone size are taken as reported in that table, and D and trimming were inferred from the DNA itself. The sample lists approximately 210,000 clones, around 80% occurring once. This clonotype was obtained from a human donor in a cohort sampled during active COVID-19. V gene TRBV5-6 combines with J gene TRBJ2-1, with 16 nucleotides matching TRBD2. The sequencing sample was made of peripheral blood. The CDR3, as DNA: TGTGCCAGCAGCAAAGGGACTAGCGGGAGGGGGAATGAGCAGTTCTTC. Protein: CASSKGTSGRGNEQFF.